The sequence of this T cell receptor (beta chain) was determined in a study of shared clonotypes between healthy human individuals. Genomic DNA (from each subset) was split evenly across several immunoSEQ plates. Using about 220 ng DNA, some 30,000 T cell genomes, the sorted-subset replicate PCRs were run. Authors' analysis steps: Junction-only sequences without quality scores came from ImmunoSEQ, so filtering differed. Only in-frame clones appear in the TCRdb table, and some are missing; sequencing was by immunoSEQ multiplex PCR. Clone size and the V and J calls come from that table; the DNA yielded D and trimming. In the table there are some 630,000 clones, approximately 79% of which are singletons. Trimming cost V 9 bases and J 2 bases, with 2 bases left between them. The CDR3 is 9 residues long. The germline gives CDR1 WNHNN, CDR2 SYGVQD (reference sequence).

The sequence was obtained from a woman under 40 in good health. The rearrangement uses TRBV10-1 and TRBJ2-7; D remains ambiguous. Material: memory CD4+ T cells sorted from blood. Indicated subset: CD45RA-negative fraction. The CDR3 bases are TGCGCCAGGACCTACGAGCAGTACTTC. It encodes CARTYEQYF.